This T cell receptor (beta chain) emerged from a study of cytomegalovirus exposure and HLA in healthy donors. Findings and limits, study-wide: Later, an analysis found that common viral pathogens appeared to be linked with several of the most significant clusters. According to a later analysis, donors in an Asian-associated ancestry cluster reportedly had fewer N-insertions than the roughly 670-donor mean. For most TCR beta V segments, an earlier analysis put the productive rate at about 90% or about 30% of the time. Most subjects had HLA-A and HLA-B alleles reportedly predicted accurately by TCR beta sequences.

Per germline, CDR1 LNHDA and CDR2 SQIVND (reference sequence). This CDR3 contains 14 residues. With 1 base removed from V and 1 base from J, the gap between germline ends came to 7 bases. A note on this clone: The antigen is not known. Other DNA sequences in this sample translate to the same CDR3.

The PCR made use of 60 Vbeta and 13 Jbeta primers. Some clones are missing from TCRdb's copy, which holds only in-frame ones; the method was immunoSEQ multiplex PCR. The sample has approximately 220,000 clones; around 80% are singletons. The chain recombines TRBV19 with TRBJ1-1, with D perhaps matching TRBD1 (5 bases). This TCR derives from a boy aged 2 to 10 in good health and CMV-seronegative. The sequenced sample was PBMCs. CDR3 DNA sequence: TGTGCCAGTAGTATAGGTCAGGGGAACACTGAAGCTTTCTTT. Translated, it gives CASSIGQGNTEAFF.